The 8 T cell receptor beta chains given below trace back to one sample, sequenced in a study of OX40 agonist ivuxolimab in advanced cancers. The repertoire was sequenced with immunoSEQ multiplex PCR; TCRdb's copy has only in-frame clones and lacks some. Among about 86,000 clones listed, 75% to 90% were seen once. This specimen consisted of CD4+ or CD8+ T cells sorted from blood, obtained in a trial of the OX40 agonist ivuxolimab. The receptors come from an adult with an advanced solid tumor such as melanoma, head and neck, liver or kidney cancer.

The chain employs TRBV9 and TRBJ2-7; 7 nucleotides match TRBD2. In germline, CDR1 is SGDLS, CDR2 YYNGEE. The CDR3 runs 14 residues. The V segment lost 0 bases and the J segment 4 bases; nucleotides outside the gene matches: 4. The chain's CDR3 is CASSVAGRGYEQYF. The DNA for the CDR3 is TGTGCCAGCAGCGTAGCTGGGCGGGGGTACGAGCAGTACTTC.

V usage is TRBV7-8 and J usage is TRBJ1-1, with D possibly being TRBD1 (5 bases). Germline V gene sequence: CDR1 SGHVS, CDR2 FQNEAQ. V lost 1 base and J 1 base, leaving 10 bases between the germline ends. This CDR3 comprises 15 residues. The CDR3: CASSLDQGRNTEAFF. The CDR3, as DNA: TGTGCCAGCAGCTTAGATCAGGGTCGGAACACTGAAGCTTTCTTT. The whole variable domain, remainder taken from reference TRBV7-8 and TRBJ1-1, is GAGVSQSPRYKVAKRGQDVALRCDPISGHVSLFWYQQALGQGPEFLTYFQNEAQLDKSGLPSDRFFAERPEGSVSTLKIQRTQQEDSAVYLCASSLDQGRNTEAFFGQGTRLTVV.

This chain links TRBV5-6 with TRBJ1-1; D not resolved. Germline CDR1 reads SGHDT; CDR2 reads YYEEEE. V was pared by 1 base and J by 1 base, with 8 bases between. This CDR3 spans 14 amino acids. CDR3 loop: CASSLLQRNTEAFF. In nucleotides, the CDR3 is TGTGCCAGCAGCTTGCTACAAAGGAACACTGAAGCTTTCTTT.

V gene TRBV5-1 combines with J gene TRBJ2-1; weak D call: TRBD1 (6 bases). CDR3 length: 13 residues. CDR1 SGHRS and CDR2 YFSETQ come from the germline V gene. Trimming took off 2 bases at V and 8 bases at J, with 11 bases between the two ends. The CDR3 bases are TGCGCCAGCAGCTTTACACAGGGCTATGAGCAGTTCTTC. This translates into CASSFTQGYEQFF.

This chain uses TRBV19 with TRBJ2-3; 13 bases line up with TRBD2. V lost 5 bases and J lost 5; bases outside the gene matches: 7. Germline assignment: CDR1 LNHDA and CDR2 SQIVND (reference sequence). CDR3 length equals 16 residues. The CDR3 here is CASSLGLAGEGDTQYF. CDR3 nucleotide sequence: TGTGCCAGTAGTTTAGGACTAGCGGGAGAGGGAGATACGCAGTATTTT. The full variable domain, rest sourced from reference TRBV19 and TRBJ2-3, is DGGITQSPKYLFRKEGQNVTLSCEQNLNHDAMYWYRQDPGQGLRLIYYSQIVNDFQKGDIAEGYSVSREKKESFPLTVTSAQKNPTAFYLCASSLGLAGEGDTQYFGPGTRLTVL.

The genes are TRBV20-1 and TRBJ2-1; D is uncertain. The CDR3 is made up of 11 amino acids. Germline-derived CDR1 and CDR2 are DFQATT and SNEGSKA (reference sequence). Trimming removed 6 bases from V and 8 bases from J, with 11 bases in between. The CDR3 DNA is TGCAGTGCCCCCGGAAAGGATGAGCAGTTCTTC. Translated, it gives CSAPGKDEQFF.

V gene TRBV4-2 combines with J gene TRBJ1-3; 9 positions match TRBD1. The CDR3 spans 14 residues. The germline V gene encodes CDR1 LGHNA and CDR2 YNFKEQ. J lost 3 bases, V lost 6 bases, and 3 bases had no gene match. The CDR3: CASRTDRGGNTIYF. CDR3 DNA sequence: TGTGCCAGCAGGACGGACAGGGGTGGAAACACCATATATTTT.

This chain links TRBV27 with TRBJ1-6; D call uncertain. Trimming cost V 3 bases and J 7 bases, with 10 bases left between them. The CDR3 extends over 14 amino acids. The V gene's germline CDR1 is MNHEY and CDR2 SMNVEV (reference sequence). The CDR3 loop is CASSFELGNSPLHF. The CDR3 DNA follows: TGTGCCAGCAGTTTTGAACTGGGCAATTCACCCCTCCACTTT.